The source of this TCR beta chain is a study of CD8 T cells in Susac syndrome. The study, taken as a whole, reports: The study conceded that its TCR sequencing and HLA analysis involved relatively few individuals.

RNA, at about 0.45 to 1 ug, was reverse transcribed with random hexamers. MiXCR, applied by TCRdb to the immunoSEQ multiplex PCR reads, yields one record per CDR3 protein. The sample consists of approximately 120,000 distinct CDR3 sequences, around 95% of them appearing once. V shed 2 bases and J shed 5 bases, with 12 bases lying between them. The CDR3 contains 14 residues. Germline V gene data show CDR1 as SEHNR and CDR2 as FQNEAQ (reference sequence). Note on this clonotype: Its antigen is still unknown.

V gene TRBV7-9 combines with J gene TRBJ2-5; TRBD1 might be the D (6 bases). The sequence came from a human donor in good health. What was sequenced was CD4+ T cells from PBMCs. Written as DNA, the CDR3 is TGTGCCAGCAGCTTAAAGGGGGTCTTGGAGACCCAGTACTTC. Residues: CASSLKGVLETQYF. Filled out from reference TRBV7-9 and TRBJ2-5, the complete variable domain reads DTGVSQNPRHKITKRGQNVTFRCDPISEHNRLYWYRQTLGQGPEFLTYFQNEAQLEKSRLLSDRFSAERPKGSFSTLEIQRTEQGDSAMYLCASSLKGVLETQYFGPGTRLLVL.